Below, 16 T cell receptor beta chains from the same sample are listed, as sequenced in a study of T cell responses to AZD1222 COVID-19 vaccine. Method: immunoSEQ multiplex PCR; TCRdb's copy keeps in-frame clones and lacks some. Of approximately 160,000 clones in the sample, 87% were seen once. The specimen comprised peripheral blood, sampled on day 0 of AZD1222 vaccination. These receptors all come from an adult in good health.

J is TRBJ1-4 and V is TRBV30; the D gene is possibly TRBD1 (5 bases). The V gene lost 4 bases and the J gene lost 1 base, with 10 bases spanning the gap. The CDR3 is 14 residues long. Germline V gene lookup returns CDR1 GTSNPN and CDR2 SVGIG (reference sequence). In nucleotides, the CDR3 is TGTGCCTGGAAGAGGGGATTAACTAATGAAAAACTGTTTTTT. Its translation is CAWKRGLTNEKLFF.

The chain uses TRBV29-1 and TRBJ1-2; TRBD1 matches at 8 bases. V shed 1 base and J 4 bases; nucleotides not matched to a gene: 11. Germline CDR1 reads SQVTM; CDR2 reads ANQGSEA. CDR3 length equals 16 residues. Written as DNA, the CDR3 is TGCAGCGTTGAAGCTCGGGACAGGAGCCCATCCTATGGCTACACCTTC. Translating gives CSVEARDRSPSYGYTF.

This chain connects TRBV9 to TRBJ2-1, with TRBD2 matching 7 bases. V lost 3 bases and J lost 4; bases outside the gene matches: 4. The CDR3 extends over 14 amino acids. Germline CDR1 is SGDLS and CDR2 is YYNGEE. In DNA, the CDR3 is TGTGCCAGCAGCGCGTCACTAGCGTACAATGAGCAGTTCTTC. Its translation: CASSASLAYNEQFF.

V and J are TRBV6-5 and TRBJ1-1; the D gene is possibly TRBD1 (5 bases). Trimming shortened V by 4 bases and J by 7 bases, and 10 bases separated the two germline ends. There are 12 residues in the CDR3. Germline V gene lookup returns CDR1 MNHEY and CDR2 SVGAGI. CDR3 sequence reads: CASSSQGNEAFF. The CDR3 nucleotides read TGTGCCAGCAGTTCCCAGGGCAATGAAGCTTTCTTT.

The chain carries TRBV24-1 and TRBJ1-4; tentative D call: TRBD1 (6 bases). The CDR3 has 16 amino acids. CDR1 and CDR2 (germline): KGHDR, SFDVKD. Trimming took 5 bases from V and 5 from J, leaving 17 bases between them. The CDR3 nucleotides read TGTGCCACCAGTGGAGGCAGGGGCTTTCCCAATGAAAAACTGTTTTTT. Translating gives CATSGGRGFPNEKLFF.

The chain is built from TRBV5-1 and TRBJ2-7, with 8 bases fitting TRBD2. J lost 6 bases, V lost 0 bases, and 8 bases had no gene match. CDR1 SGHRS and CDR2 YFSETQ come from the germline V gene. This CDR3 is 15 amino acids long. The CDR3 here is CASSLAGTRVSEQYF. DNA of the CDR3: TGCGCCAGCAGCTTGGCCGGGACTAGGGTATCCGAGCAGTACTTC.

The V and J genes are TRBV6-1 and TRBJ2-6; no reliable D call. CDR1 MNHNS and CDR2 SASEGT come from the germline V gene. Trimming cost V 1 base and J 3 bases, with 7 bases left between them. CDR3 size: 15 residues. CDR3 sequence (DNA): TGTGCCAGCAGTGAAGGGCTCGATGGGGCCAACGTCCTGACTTTC. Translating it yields CASSEGLDGANVLTF.

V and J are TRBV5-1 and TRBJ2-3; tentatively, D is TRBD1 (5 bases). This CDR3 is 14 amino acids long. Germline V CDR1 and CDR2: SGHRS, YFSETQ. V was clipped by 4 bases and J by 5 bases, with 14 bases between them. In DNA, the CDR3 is TGCGCCAGCAGCCCCTGGCGTCAGGGAGATACGCAGTATTTT. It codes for CASSPWRQGDTQYF.

The chain's CDR3 is CASSPDTFLSEAFF. CDR3 DNA: TGTGCCAGTAGTCCGGACACCTTTTTATCTGAAGCTTTCTTT. The chain employs TRBV19 and TRBJ1-1, with a tentative D call TRBD1 (5 bases). Germline lookup yields CDR1 LNHDA and CDR2 SQIVND (reference sequence). V shed 5 bases and J shed 6 bases, with 16 bases lying between them. CDR3 length equals 14 residues.

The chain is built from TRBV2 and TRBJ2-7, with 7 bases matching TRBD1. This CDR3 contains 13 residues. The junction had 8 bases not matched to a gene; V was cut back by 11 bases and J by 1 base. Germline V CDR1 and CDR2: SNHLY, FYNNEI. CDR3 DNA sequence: TGTGCCGGAACCGGGACAGTTTCCTACGAGCAGTACTTC. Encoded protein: CAGTGTVSYEQYF.

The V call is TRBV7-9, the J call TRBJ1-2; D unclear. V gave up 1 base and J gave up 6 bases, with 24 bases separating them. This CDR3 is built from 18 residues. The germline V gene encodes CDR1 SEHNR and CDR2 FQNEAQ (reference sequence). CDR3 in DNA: TGTGCCAGCAGCTTAGGGTTTGCTCTTCCCGGTATGAATGATGGCTACACCTTC. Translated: CASSLGFALPGMNDGYTF.

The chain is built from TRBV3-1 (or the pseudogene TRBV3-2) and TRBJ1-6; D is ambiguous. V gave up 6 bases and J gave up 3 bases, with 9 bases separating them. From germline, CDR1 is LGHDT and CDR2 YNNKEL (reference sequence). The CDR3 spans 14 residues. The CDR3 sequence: CASRLQNYNSPLHF. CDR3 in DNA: TGTGCCAGCAGGCTACAGAACTATAATTCACCCCTCCACTTT.

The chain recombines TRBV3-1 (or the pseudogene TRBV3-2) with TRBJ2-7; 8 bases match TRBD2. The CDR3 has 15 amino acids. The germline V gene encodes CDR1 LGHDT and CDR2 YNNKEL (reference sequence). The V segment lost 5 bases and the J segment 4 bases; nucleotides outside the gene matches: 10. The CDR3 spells CASSGLASSVYEQYF. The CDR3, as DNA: TGTGCCAGCAGCGGACTAGCTTCTTCTGTTTACGAGCAGTACTTC.

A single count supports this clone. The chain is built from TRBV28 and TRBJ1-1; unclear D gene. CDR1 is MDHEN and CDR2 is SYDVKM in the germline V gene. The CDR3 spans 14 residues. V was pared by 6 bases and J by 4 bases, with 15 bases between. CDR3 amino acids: CASRTTEGVTEAFF. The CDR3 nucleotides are TGTGCCAGCAGGACGACCGAGGGTGTCACTGAAGCTTTCTTT. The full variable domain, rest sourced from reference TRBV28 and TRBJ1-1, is DVKVTQSSRYLVKRTGEKVFLECVQDMDHENMFWYRQDPGLGLRLIYFSYDVKMKEKGDIPEGYSVSREKKERFSLILESASTNQTSMYLCASRTTEGVTEAFFGQGTRLTVV.

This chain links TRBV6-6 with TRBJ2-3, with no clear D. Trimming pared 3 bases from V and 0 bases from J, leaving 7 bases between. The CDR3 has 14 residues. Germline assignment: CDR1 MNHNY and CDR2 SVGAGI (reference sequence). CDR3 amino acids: CASSYIKSTDTQYF. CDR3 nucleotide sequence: TGTGCCAGCAGTTATATCAAAAGCACAGATACGCAGTATTTT.

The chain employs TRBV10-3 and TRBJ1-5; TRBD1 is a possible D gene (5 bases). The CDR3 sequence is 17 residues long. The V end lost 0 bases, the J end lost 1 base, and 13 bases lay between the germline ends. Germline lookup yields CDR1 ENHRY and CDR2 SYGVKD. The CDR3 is CAISESGGGTSNQPQHF. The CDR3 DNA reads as TGTGCCATCAGTGAGTCGGGGGGGGGAACAAGCAATCAGCCCCAGCATTTT.